These T cell receptor beta chains were read from a single sample in a study of shared clonotypes between healthy human individuals. Measured with immunoSEQ multiplex PCR; TCRdb has only the in-frame clones, and not every one. The table records some 2.3 million clones, approximately 95% of them present only once. Source material: naive CD4+ T cells from PBMCs. The receptors shown here come from a man aged 18 to 30 in good health. Some clones in this sample may be carry-over from other donors' samples. The conserved cysteine and the conserved F or W are not part of the CDR3 here.

V: TRBV6-5
J: TRBJ1-6
CDR3: ASSYGFSSYNSPLH

V: TRBV13
J: TRBJ2-7
CDR3: ASSRDELSGVYEQY

V: TRBV5-1
J: TRBJ2-5
CDR3: ASSFGHRGRLETQY

V: TRBV7-3
J: TRBJ2-7
CDR3: ASSPGSGGYEQY

V: TRBV19
J: TRBJ1-5
CDR3: ATGTTYSNQPQH

V: TRBV6-1
J: TRBJ2-5
CDR3: ASSDRDVLQETQY

V: TRBV28
J: TRBJ1-3
CDR3: ASSFLGTAGNTIY

V: TRBV6-5
J: TRBJ2-1
CDR3: ASRRVQGPYNEQF

V: TRBV7-9
J: TRBJ2-6
CDR3: ASSSEPGQGNVLT

V: TRBV27
J: TRBJ2-5
CDR3: ASGGETQY

V: TRBV28
J: TRBJ2-3
CDR3: ASSDSGGTDTQY

V: TRBV7-9
J: TRBJ2-1
CDR3: ASSLQFNEQF

V: TRBV2
J: TRBJ1-2
CDR3: ASGRSSHGYT

V: TRBV7-3
J: TRBJ2-3
CDR3: ASSFLGSADTQY

V: TRBV7-2
J: TRBJ2-1
CDR3: ASSLARGGYTYNEQF

V: TRBV15
J: TRBJ2-5
CDR3: ATLRGSWTSGRPGETQY

V: TRBV2
J: TRBJ2-7
CDR3: ASRTPSGRSIYEQY

V: TRBV6-6
J: TRBJ2-7
CDR3: ASRRGRTYEQY

V: TRBV28
J: TRBJ1-1
CDR3: ASSYDLGEGGTEAF

V: TRBV5-5
J: TRBJ1-1
CDR3: ASSLDEMNTEAF

V: TRBV4-1
J: TRBJ1-4
CDR3: ASSRLETGVTNEKLF

V: TRBV7-2
J: TRBJ2-3
CDR3: ASSDTSGGDPQY

V: TRBV23-1
J: TRBJ1-2
CDR3: ASSQSSAGNTNYGYT

V: TRBV9
J: TRBJ2-7
CDR3: ASATQGGGGYEQY

V: TRBV4-1
J: TRBJ2-7
CDR3: ASSRDPGLRVGYEQY

V: TRBV2
J: TRBJ2-2
CDR3: ASSEARTSGPTNTGELF

V: TRBV5-1
J: TRBJ2-2
CDR3: ASSLGQGLTGELF

V: TRBV28
J: TRBJ2-2
CDR3: ASRLVRGSLETLSGGELF

V: TRBV12-1
J: TRBJ2-1
CDR3: ASSSRGSGRYEQF

V: TRBV6-5
J: TRBJ1-1
CDR3: ASSNWGQPNTEAF

V: TRBV6-1
J: TRBJ1-1
CDR3: ASSSTGFLDTEAF